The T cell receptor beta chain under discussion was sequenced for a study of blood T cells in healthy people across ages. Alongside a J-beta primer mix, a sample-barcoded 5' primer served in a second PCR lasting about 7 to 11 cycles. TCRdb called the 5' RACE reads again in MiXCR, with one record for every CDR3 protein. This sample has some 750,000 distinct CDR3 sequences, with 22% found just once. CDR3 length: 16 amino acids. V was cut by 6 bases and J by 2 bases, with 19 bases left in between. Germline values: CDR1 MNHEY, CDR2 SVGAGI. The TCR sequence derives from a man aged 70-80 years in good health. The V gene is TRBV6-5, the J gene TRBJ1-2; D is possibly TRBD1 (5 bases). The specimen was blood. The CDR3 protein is CASRTRQGAWNYGYTF. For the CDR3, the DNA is TGTGCCAGCAGAACCAGACAAGGGGCTTGGAACTATGGCTACACCTTC.